Included here is one TCR beta chain sequence, with context. Its cognate antigen has yet to be identified. No quality values exist for individual bases; no much larger clone is one base distant. CDR1 and CDR2 are read off the germline V gene (reference sequence) as SEHNR and FQNEAQ. V is reduced by 1 base and J by 5 bases, leaving a spacing of 11 bases between them. Including cysteine and phenylalanine, the CDR3 has 14 amino acids. Only the CDR3 DNA is retained, 42 bases long and in frame from the first base. The data were obtained in a study of blood T cell repertoires in COVID-19 (dated by TCRdb to the early 2020s). Broadly, across the study: Samples covering the acute and convalescent phases of COVID-19 were provided by collaborators in the United States, Italy and Spain. The material from the prospective study consisted of cDNA or gDNA derived from T cells, B-cell-depleted T cells, or PBMCs. Deeply sampled blood TCRbeta repertoires from subjects exposed to, actively infected with, or recovered from COVID-19 were included in the dataset. A freely available public database, intended as a resource for researchers studying the immune response to SARS-CoV-2, is where the repertoires were released. Samples were obtained from the ongoing ImmuneRACE study (first 160 participants) and from about 1,300 subjects provided by 6 global collaborators. Nearly every sample came with metadata listing a de-identified subject ID, COVID-19 status, age in years and sex. HLA class I and class II types, where available, came from metadata supplied by the sample provider rather than from assay-based typing. Study-level results and caveats: The quantity of clinical and demographic metadata differed by source and by participant and was supplied without curation.

Each collaborating institution followed its own protocols to collect whole blood in K2EDTA tubes. For TCRbeta analysis, collaborators shipped samples in one of three forms: frozen whole blood, isolated PBMCs, or DNA extracted from either of those sample types. TCRbeta CDR3 regions were amplified from genomic DNA by means of the immunoSEQ Assay, a bias-controlled multiplex PCR. For the original study's pipeline: Within the assay, amplification of reference gene primers was used to estimate how many nucleated cells each sample contained. To quantify the absolute abundance of each unique TCRbeta CDR3 rearrangement, sequence reads were collapsed and filtered. For each sample, productive Simpson clonality was calculated as the square root of Simpson's diversity index across productive rearrangements. TCRdb stores this immuneACCESS table with in-frame sequences only. Part of the clones is absent; in the studies checked, under half of the shortfall reflects unresolved V genes, and no reason is known for the rest. V, J and clone size are taken as reported in that table, and D and trimming were inferred from the DNA itself. In this sample the table shows more than 150,000 clones, more than 85% of which occur a single time. Clones ranked in the top ten supply less than 3.5% of the sample.

Sequenced sample: peripheral blood. The sequence is built from TRBV7-9 and TRBJ1-1, with a weak D call of TRBD1 (5 bases match). This sequence originates from a man in his forties with active or convalescent COVID-19. The CDR3 is CASSLGREGTEAFF. In nucleotides, the sequence is TGTGCCAGCAGCTTAGGGCGGGAGGGGACTGAAGCTTTCTTT.